Listed below are T cell receptor beta chains from one sample, sequenced in a study of Tregs in tolerant kidney transplant recipients. Here immunoSEQ multiplex PCR was the method, and the copy in TCRdb shows in-frame clones only, minus some. The sample carries 69,000 or so clones, roughly nine tenths recorded once. Material: CD4+ T cells from blood, obtained before the transplant. The receptors derive from a human donor who received a combined kidney and bone marrow transplant. CDR3s include the opening cysteine and the closing phenylalanine or tryptophan. The D gene is left open where the match is weak. Some rows mark clone size as missing; the rest say once, few, many or name a class of expanded clone.

>TRBV15|NA|TRBJ1-4|TRBD1
CATSRVQGAREKLFF
TGTGCCACCAGCAGAGTACAGGGGGCGAGGGAAAAACTGTTTTTT
>TRBV20-1|NA|TRBJ2-7|NA
CSAADQGLKYF
TGCAGTGCTGCGGATCAGGGGCTCAAGTACTTC
>TRBV10-1|NA|TRBJ2-5|TRBD2
CASSDSGSIETQYF
TGCGCCAGCTCCGATAGCGGGAGTATTGAGACCCAGTACTTC
>TRBV4-3|NA|TRBJ2-2|NA
CASSQGLTTGELFF
TGCGCCAGCAGCCAAGGACTCACGACCGGGGAGCTGTTTTTT
>TRBV4-3|NA|TRBJ1-2|NA
CASSQDGSYGYTF
TGCGCCAGCAGCCAAGATGGCAGCTATGGCTACACCTTC
>TRBV28|NA|TRBJ1-1|NA
CASSFPRDTEAFF
TGTGCCAGCAGTTTCCCCCGGGACACTGAAGCTTTCTTT
>TRBV14|NA|TRBJ2-1|TRBD1
CASSQDKYPTGGEDEQFF
TGTGCCAGCAGCCAAGATAAGTACCCGACAGGGGGTGAAGATGAGCAGTTCTTC
>TRBV6-1|NA|TRBJ2-7|TRBD2
CASNVGLAGGEQYF
TGTGCCAGCAACGTGGGACTAGCGGGAGGCGAGCAGTACTTC
>TRBV6-6|NA|TRBJ1-2|TRBD1
CASSQSDRGPGYGYTF
TGTGCCAGCAGCCAATCCGACAGGGGGCCTGGCTATGGCTACACCTTC
>TRBV5-1|NA|TRBJ2-7|TRBD1
CASSPQGKSVEQYF
TGCGCCAGCAGCCCACAGGGGAAATCCGTCGAGCAGTACTTC
>TRBV4-1|once|TRBJ1-5|TRBD1
CASSLEGQAVNQPQHF
TGCGCCAGCAGCCTCGAAGGACAGGCGGTCAATCAGCCCCAGCATTTT
>TRBV6-6|NA|TRBJ1-4|TRBD1
CASSYLDRGGSEKLFF
TGTGCCAGCAGTTACCTGGACAGGGGTGGGAGTGAAAAACTGTTTTTT
>TRBV19|NA|TRBJ2-7|TRBD2
CASSIRAGDSYEQYF
TGTGCCAGTAGTATAAGGGCGGGAGATTCCTACGAGCAGTACTTC
>TRBV7-2|NA|TRBJ1-1|TRBD1
CASRPQGGLNTEAFF
TGTGCCAGCAGACCTCAGGGGGGCCTGAACACTGAAGCTTTCTTT
>TRBV5-4|NA|TRBJ2-2|NA
CASSLILSNTGELFF
TGTGCCAGCAGCTTGATACTCTCCAACACCGGGGAGCTGTTTTTT
>TRBV27|NA|TRBJ1-4|NA
CASSSRGTNEKLFF
TGTGCCAGCAGTTCCCGGGGAACTAATGAAAAACTGTTTTTT
>TRBV7-9|NA|TRBJ2-1|TRBD2
CASSLVVLAGQYNEQFF
TGTGCCAGCAGCTTAGTGGTTCTAGCGGGACAATACAATGAGCAGTTCTTC
>TRBV7-9|NA|TRBJ2-1|TRBD1
CASSLVPDREEFF
TGTGCCAGCAGCTTAGTCCCGGACAGGGAGGAATTCTTC
>TRBV28|NA|TRBJ2-7|NA
CASRGEGDYEQYF
TGTGCCTCCCGGGGTGAGGGAGACTACGAGCAGTACTTC